Listed below are T cell receptor beta chains from one sample, sequenced in a study of metastatic and nonmetastatic thyroid tumors. Through MiXCR, TCRdb re-clonotyped the PCR reads. The sample contains approximately 6,100 clones, about 29% of which appear only once. The specimen was adjacent normal tissue. These receptors were obtained from a female donor with papillary thyroid cancer or a benign thyroid nodule (not recorded which). Some clones in this sample may be carry-over from other donors' samples. The CDR3 runs from the conserved cysteine through the conserved F or W. A D gene is named only where the DNA matches it firmly. Clone size is not always given. Where it is, it says once, few, many or a class for expanded clones.

NA	TRBV7-2	NA	TRBJ2-7	CASSLGWTRSYEQYF	TGTGCCAGCAGCTTAGGGTGGACTCGGAGCTACGAGCAGTACTTC
NA	TRBV28	NA	TRBJ1-2	CASLGFNGYTF	TGTGCCAGCCTCGGGTTCAATGGCTACACCTTC
TRBD1	TRBV30	NA	TRBJ1-2	CAWRRLGDSGNYGYTF	TGTGCCTGGAGGCGTCTCGGGGACAGCGGTAACTATGGCTACACCTTC
TRBD2	TRBV6-2/TRBV6-3	few	TRBJ2-5	CASERGAQETQYF	TGTGCCAGCGAGCGGGGGGCGCAAGAGACCCAGTACTTC
NA	TRBV24-1	many	TRBJ2-2	CATSDSSVAGYIPNTGELFF	TGTGCCACCAGTGATTCATCAGTCGCAGGGTATATACCCAACACCGGGGAGCTGTTTTTT
NA	TRBV11-3	NA	TRBJ1-1	CASSYEGGTEAFF	TGTGCCAGCAGCTACGAAGGGGGTACTGAAGCTTTCTTT
NA	TRBV6-1	NA	TRBJ2-3	CASRVTTSTDTQYF	TGTGCCAGCAGGGTTACGACTAGCACAGATACGCAGTATTTT
NA	TRBV24-1	few	TRBJ1-2	CATSDPGDSYGYTF	TGTGCCACCAGTGACCCCGGGGACTCATATGGCTACACCTTC
NA	TRBV5-1	NA	TRBJ1-1	CASSLDLGVDTEAFF	TGCGCCAGCAGCTTGGATCTGGGAGTTGACACTGAAGCTTTCTTT
TRBD2	TRBV2	few	TRBJ2-1	CASSEGQLAGGPEQFF	TGTGCCAGCAGTGAAGGACAGCTAGCGGGAGGGCCGGAGCAGTTCTTC
NA	TRBV30	NA	TRBJ1-1	CAWCRRNTEAFF	TGTGCCTGGTGCAGGAGGAACACTGAAGCTTTCTTT
NA	TRBV28	medium-sized	TRBJ2-1	CASSFPGPEKQFF	TGTGCCAGCAGTTTCCCGGGGCCGGAGAAGCAGTTCTTC
TRBD2	TRBV9	once	TRBJ2-3	CASSGAGITDTQYF	TGTGCCAGCAGTGGAGCGGGAATCACAGATACGCAGTATTTT
NA	TRBV28	NA	TRBJ2-7	CVSSPGTLRTYEQYF	TGTGTCAGCAGTCCTGGGACTTTACGTACCTACGAGCAGTACTTC
NA	TRBV27	NA	TRBJ2-7	CASSSDLRYEQYF	TGTGCCAGCAGCTCGGATCTTCGCTACGAGCAGTACTTC
TRBD1	TRBV11-3	NA	TRBJ2-5	CASSFRTGFQTQYF	TGTGCCAGCAGCTTTAGGACAGGGTTTCAGACCCAGTACTTC
TRBD1	TRBV6-5	NA	TRBJ1-4	CASRPGGYEKLFF	TGTGCCAGCAGGCCAGGGGGATATGAAAAACTGTTTTTT
NA	TRBV20-1	few	TRBJ1-1	CSARSSPEAFF	TGCAGTGCTAGGAGTAGTCCTGAAGCTTTCTTT